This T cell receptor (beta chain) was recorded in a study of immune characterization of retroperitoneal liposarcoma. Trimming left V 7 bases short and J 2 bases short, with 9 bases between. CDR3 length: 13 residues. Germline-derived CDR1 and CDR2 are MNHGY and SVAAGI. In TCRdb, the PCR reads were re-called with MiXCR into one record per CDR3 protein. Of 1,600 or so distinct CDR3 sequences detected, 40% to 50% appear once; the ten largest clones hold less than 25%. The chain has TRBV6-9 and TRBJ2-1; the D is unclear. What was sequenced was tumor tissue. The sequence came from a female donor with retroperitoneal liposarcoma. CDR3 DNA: TGTGCCAGCAAGGGTCGAACCTACAATGAGCAGTTCTTC. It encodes CASKGRTYNEQFF.